This T cell receptor (beta chain) derives from a study of tumor-infiltrating lymphocytes in oesophageal squamous cell carcinoma (dated by TCRdb to about 2016). The CDR1 and CDR2 encoded by the germline V gene are SGHTA and FQGTGA. Including cysteine and phenylalanine, the CDR3 has 14 amino acids. The only DNA kept is the CDR3, 42 bases in frame from the first base. Library generation was performed with PCR. Sequencing relied on an Illumina HiSeq 2000. The public sequencing data were trimmed at Q25 with fastp and processed into clonotypes with MiXCR by TCRdb, which kept only in-frame beta chains. Entries are consolidated by CDR3 protein sequence, retaining the most common genes and DNA. This sample holds more than 10,000 distinct CDR3 sequences; under 65% were observed only once. 28% of the sample belongs to the ten largest clones. With respect to this clonotype: Its cognate antigen has yet to be identified. Base qualities were left out, and no much larger clone turns up one base away.

The source is a female donor with esophageal squamous cell carcinoma. The sequence is built from TRBV7-3 and TRBJ2-7; D gene: possibly TRBD2, on 5 matching bases. The J call may be wrong; the DNA end is better matched by TRBJ2-1. The sequencing input was esophageal tumor tissue. DNA sequence: TGTGCCAGCAGCCCCGGACTTGGTTACAATGAGCAGTTCTTC. This encodes CASSPGLGYNEQFF.